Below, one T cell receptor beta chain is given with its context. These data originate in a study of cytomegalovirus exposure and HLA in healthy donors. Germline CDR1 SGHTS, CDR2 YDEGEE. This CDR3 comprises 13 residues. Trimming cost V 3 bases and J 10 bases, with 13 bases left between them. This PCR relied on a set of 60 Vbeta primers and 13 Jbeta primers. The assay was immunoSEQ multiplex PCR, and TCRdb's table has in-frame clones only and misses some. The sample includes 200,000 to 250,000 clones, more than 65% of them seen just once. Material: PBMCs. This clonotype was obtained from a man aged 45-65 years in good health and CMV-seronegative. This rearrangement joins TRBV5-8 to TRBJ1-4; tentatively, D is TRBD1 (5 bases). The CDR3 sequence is CASSYLREGKLFF. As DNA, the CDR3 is TGTGCCAGCAGCTATCTCAGGGAGGGAAAACTGTTTTTT.